This T cell receptor (beta chain) originates from a study of blood T cell repertoires in COVID-19. Study-level background: Sources were T cells, B-cell-depleted T cells, or PBMCs; the material itself was cDNA or gDNA.

The study assigned cohorts using participant-reported clinical history. Recovery among Cohort 3 donors was established by two negative PCRs, clearance, or symptom resolution. J lost 9 bases, V lost 1 base, and 10 bases had no gene match. Germline V gene lookup returns CDR1 LGHNA and CDR2 YSLEER. This CDR3 comprises 17 residues. Methods used by the authors: Amplifying reference gene primers gave estimates of nucleated cell counts. Clones were sequenced by immunoSEQ multiplex PCR, and TCRdb holds only the in-frame ones, with some missing. V and J calls and clone size follow that table, whereas D and trimming were derived from the DNA. The table records around 380,000 clones, about 89% of them present only once.

The clonotype was recovered from a man aged 30 to 45 who had recovered from COVID-19. The sequencing sample was made of PBMCs or T cells enriched from blood (not recorded which). J is TRBJ1-6 and V is TRBV4-3, with 9 nucleotides matching TRBD1. The CDR3 bases are TGCGCCAGCAGCCAAGGAGGGACAGGGAGGAACGGTTCACCCCTCCACTTT. It specifies CASSQGGTGRNGSPLHF.